These 7 T cell receptor beta chains were all obtained from the same sample, sequenced in a study of CD8 T cells in ankylosing spondylitis. A single record per CDR3 protein comes from TCRdb applying MiXCR to the 5' RACE reads. The top ten hold more than 4.5% of the sample, which has around 210,000 distinct CDR3 sequences, 7% to 10% seen once. Material: blood, either unsorted or a sorted T cell fraction (not recorded which). These receptors were collected from a female donor with ankylosing spondylitis or in good health (not recorded which).

This clonotype was found many times. The chain recombines TRBV25-1 with TRBJ2-7; TRBD1 matches 9 bases. This CDR3 has 16 amino acids. Germline lookup yields CDR1 MGHDK and CDR2 SYGVNS. J lost 6 bases, V lost 9 bases, and 18 bases had no gene match. Written as DNA, the CDR3 is TGTGCCAGTCAACCCAAGCAAGGGGACAGGGTACCCGAGCAGTACTTC. It translates to CASQPKQGDRVPEQYF.

At least ten counts were recorded for this clonotype. The gene calls are TRBV5-5 and TRBJ1-1; 8 positions match TRBD1. J lost 0 bases, V lost 0 bases, and 10 bases had no gene match. Germline V gene lookup returns CDR1 SGHKS and CDR2 YYEKEE (reference sequence). This CDR3 is 18 amino acids long. CDR3 residues: CASSLGEWTGSMNTEAFF. CDR3 in DNA: TGTGCCAGCAGCTTGGGGGAGTGGACAGGGTCGATGAACACTGAAGCTTTCTTT. The entire variable domain, with the rest obtained from reference TRBV5-5 and TRBJ1-1, is as follows: DAGVTQSPTHLIKTRGQQVTLRCSPISGHKSVSWYQQVLGQGPQFIFQYYEKEERGRGNFPDRFSARQFPNYSSELNVNALLLGDSALYLCASSLGEWTGSMNTEAFFGQGTRLTVV.

The table lists this clonotype with many counts. The chain has TRBV5-6 and TRBJ1-5; D is undetermined. Deletions cut 2 bases from V and 0 bases from J, with 3 bases between. Germline V CDR1 and CDR2: SGHDT, YYEEEE. This CDR3 spans 13 amino acids. The CDR3 region is CASSFASNQPQHF. DNA for the CDR3: TGTGCCAGCAGCTTTGCTAGCAATCAGCCCCAGCATTTT.

This clonotype was counted at least ten times. V usage is TRBV20-1 and J usage is TRBJ2-3; D not certain. Germline CDR1 reads DFQATT; CDR2 reads SNEGSKA (reference sequence). Trimming cost V 1 base and J 2 bases, with 13 bases left between them. The CDR3 extends over 15 amino acids. Here the CDR3 reads CSARGLTASTDTQYF. In DNA form, the CDR3 reads TGCAGTGCTAGAGGTTTGACCGCTTCCACAGATACGCAGTATTTT.

This clonotype came up many times. The rearrangement joins TRBV28 to TRBJ2-5; 8 bases are a match to TRBD1. CDR3 length: 15 residues. Germline CDR1 MDHEN, CDR2 SYDVKM. J was trimmed by 2 bases and V by 8 bases; bases with no gene match: 10. CDR3 DNA sequence: TGTGCCAGCTCAACAGGGGGACAGGCGCAAGAGACCCAGTACTTC. Translation gives CASSTGGQAQETQYF.

With regard to this clonotype: This may be a read error, as it is one base from a much larger clone. This rearrangement joins TRBV7-2 to TRBJ1-2; 7 bases map to TRBD1. This CDR3 is built from 12 residues. V dropped 7 bases and J dropped 6; count of bases not matched to a gene: 5. The germline V gene encodes CDR1 SGHTA and CDR2 FQGNSA. The CDR3 spells CTSTDREHGYTF. The DNA of the CDR3 is TGTACCAGCACCGACAGGGAGCATGGCTACACCTTC.

The chain links TRBV19 to TRBJ2-4; possibly TRBD2 for D (6 bases). V was pared by 5 bases and J by 1 base, with 15 bases between. CDR3 length: 16 amino acids. Germline values: CDR1 LNHDA, CDR2 SQIVND (reference sequence). CDR3 region: CASSSDGGDAKNIQYF. CDR3 nucleotide sequence: TGTGCCAGTAGTTCTGACGGGGGAGATGCCAAAAACATTCAGTACTTC.